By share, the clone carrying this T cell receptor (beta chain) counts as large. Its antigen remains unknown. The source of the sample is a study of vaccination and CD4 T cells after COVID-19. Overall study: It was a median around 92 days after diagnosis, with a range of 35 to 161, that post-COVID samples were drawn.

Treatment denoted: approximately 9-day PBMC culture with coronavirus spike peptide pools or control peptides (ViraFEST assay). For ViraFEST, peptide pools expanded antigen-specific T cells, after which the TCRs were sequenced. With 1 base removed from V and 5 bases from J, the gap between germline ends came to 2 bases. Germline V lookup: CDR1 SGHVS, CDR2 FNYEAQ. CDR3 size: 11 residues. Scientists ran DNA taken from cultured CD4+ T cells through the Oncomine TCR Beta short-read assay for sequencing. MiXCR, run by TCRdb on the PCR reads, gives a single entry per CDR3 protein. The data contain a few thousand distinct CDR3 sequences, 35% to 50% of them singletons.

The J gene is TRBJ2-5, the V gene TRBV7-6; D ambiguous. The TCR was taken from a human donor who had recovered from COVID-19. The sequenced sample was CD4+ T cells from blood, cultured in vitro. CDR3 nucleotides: TGTGCCAGCAGCTTAGTGGAGACCCAGTACTTC. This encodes CASSLVETQYF.